A single sample gave rise to the 9 T cell receptor beta chains below, sequenced in a study of T-cell memory formation after mild COVID-19 (TCRdb year 2021). The receptor library was made with 5' RACE. The sample was run on an Illumina NovaSeq 6000. TCRdb's own reprocessing of the public reads used fastp at Q25 and MiXCR and kept productive beta chains. Under each unique CDR3 protein, matching rows form one entry showing the most common genes and DNA. The sample table holds 250,000 to 300,000 distinct CDR3 sequences, of which under 8.5% were seen once. The ten largest clones take up about 20% of the sample. Sequencing was performed on PBMCs or a T cell subset sorted from them (not recorded which). The source of these receptors is a man between 18 and 29 years old who had mild COVID-19 (a few samples of this study predate the infection). The sample titles of this study are shuffled in the database, so cell type and time point are left out; the donor was told from shared clones.

This clonotype has ten or more counts. This chain connects TRBV20-1 to TRBJ2-1; weak D call: TRBD1 (6 bases). The CDR3 consists of 15 residues. With 1 base removed from V and 2 bases from J, the gap between germline ends came to 12 bases. From germline, CDR1 is DFQATT and CDR2 SNEGSKA (reference sequence). The CDR3 loop is CSARGIRQAYNEQFF. As DNA, the CDR3 is TGCAGTGCTAGAGGCATACGACAGGCCTACAATGAGCAGTTCTTC.

In nucleotides, the CDR3 is TGCGCCTCTCGGACCGGCGGGCAGCTAAACACTGAAGCTTTCTTT. Translated, it gives CASRTGGQLNTEAFF. J is TRBJ1-1 and V is TRBV5-1; no clear D gene. This CDR3 is 15 amino acids long. Germline CDR1 reads SGHRS; CDR2 reads YFSETQ. V was shortened by 10 bases and J by 2 bases, with 21 bases between the two germline ends.

This clonotype was counted a few times. This rearrangement joins TRBV7-2 to TRBJ1-5; D not certain. Per germline, CDR1 SGHTA and CDR2 FQGNSA. The CDR3 extends over 13 amino acids. V lost 5 bases, J lost 5 bases, and 10 bases lay in between. The CDR3 DNA reads TGTGCCAGCAGCCAACAGCTGGATCAGCCCCAGCATTTT. Translating it yields CASSQQLDQPQHF. Based on the CDR3 plus reference TRBV7-2 and TRBJ1-5, the full variable domain is GAGVSQSPSNKVTEKGKDVELRCDPISGHTALYWYRQSLGQGLEFLIYFQGNSAPDKSGLPSDRFSAERTGGSVSTLTIQRTQQEDSAVYLCASSQQLDQPQHFGDGTRLSIL.

This clonotype was counted at least ten times. Here the CDR3 reads CASGFDRVGNEQFF. For the CDR3, the DNA is TGTGCTAGTGGTTTTGACAGGGTTGGAAATGAGCAGTTCTTC. The gene calls are TRBV12-5 and TRBJ2-1; 7 bases align to TRBD1. This CDR3 is 14 amino acids long. CDR1 and CDR2 from the germline V gene are LGHNT and FRNRAP. V gave up 3 bases and J gave up 7 bases; unmatched junction bases: 6.

This clonotype was counted between two and nine times. The chain links TRBV10-3 to TRBJ1-1; 8 nucleotides align to TRBD1. This CDR3 comprises 14 residues. V shed 2 bases and J 5 bases; nucleotides not matched to a gene: 4. The germline V gene encodes CDR1 ENHRY and CDR2 SYGVKD. The CDR3 sequence: CAISEGQGRTEAFF. The CDR3 nucleotides are TGTGCCATCAGTGAGGGACAGGGAAGAACTGAAGCTTTCTTT.

The sample holds a few counts of this clonotype. The chain combines TRBV12-3 or TRBV12-4 with TRBJ2-3, with D uncertain. The CDR3 loop spans 13 amino acids. Trimming pared 3 bases from V and 4 bases from J, leaving 8 bases between. DNA of the CDR3: TGTGCCAGCAGTTTCCGCCTCCCAGATACGCAGTATTTT. Protein: CASSFRLPDTQYF.

This clonotype came up a few times. This chain joins TRBV5-1 and TRBJ1-1, with unresolved D. The germline V and J ends were trimmed by 1 base and 9 bases, with 7 bases remaining between them. The CDR3 totals 11 residues. Germline loops: CDR1 SGHRS, CDR2 YFSETQ. CDR3 in amino acids: CASSLSGQAFF. For the CDR3, the DNA is TGCGCCAGCAGCTTGTCTGGTCAAGCTTTCTTT.

The rearrangement links TRBV6-6 to TRBJ1-1, with D perhaps TRBD1 (6 bases). The V end lost 0 bases, the J end lost 1 base, and 18 bases lay between the germline ends. The germline gives CDR1 MNHNY, CDR2 SVGAGI (reference sequence). CDR3 length: 18 residues. The CDR3 DNA sequence: TGTGCCAGCAGTTACTCGAATTTAACAGGGACGTGGAACACTGAAGCTTTCTTT. Translating it yields CASSYSNLTGTWNTEAFF.

This clonotype turned up a few times. The J gene is TRBJ2-3, the V gene TRBV20-1; D is unresolved. The germline gives CDR1 DFQATT, CDR2 SNEGSKA (reference sequence). Deletions cut 6 bases from V and 4 bases from J, with 11 bases between. This CDR3 contains 12 residues. The CDR3 DNA follows: TGCAGTGCAGGGATTCGCCCAGATACGCAGTATTTT. It is translated as CSAGIRPDTQYF.